This T cell receptor beta chain was observed in a study of T cell responses to AZD1222 COVID-19 vaccine. The table came from immunoSEQ multiplex PCR; TCRdb's copy has only in-frame clones and leaves some out. The table shows fewer than 110,000 clones, with roughly 87% occurring only once. Germline CDR1 reads KGHDR; CDR2 reads SFDVKD. Deletions cut 10 bases from V and 1 base from J, with 10 bases between. This CDR3 has 13 residues. The sample in question was peripheral blood, obtained on day 0 of AZD1222 vaccination. This TCR derives from an adult in good health. The V call is TRBV24-1, the J call TRBJ1-3; possibly TRBD1 for D (5 bases). The CDR3, as DNA: TGTGCCACGACCGGACAATCTGGAAACACCATATATTTT. This gives the protein CATTGQSGNTIYF.